Shown below are 4 T cell receptor beta chains from a single sample sequenced in a study of control samples from healthy donors and cancer patients. The assay was immunoSEQ multiplex PCR, and TCRdb's table has in-frame clones only and misses some. The sample has over 150,000 clones, nearly 90% seen once; the top ten hold around 1.5%. Material: blood. The receptors were gathered from a woman aged 50 to 65 in good health.

The chain links TRBV5-4 to TRBJ2-7; possibly TRBD1 for D (5 bases). The CDR3 loop spans 13 amino acids. Per germline, CDR1 SGHNT and CDR2 YYREEE (reference sequence). V was clipped by 10 bases and J by 2 bases, with 16 bases between them. The CDR3 loop reads CAGKRAGPYEQYF. The CDR3 coding sequence is TGTGCCGGAAAAAGGGCAGGGCCCTACGAGCAGTACTTC.

The chain uses TRBV9 and TRBJ2-5, with D possibly being TRBD1 or TRBD2 (5 bases each). This CDR3 comprises 14 residues. Germline V gene lookup returns CDR1 SGDLS and CDR2 YYNGEE. V was trimmed by 3 bases and J by 5 bases, leaving 14 bases between them. This CDR3 is CASSAGRAGETQYF. The CDR3 DNA is TGTGCCAGCAGCGCGGGACGGGCCGGGGAGACCCAGTACTTC.

The chain uses TRBV9 and TRBJ1-5; maybe TRBD1 (5 bases). There are 15 residues in the CDR3. Trimming took 0 bases from V and 8 from J, leaving 15 bases between them. Germline V gene sequence: CDR1 SGDLS, CDR2 YYNGEE. The CDR3 nucleotides read TGTGCCAGCAGCGTAGGTTCCTCGGGGGGAGAGCCCCAGCATTTT. Translating gives CASSVGSSGGEPQHF.

The chain carries TRBV6-6 and TRBJ1-5; D not resolved. V was shortened by 4 bases and J by 6 bases, with 13 bases between the two germline ends. The CDR3 covers 14 residues. Germline V CDR1 and CDR2: MNHNY, SVGAGI (reference sequence). CDR3 bases: TGTGCCAGCAGTTCAAGGCCAGGACTTCAGCCCCAGCATTTT. Its translation is CASSSRPGLQPQHF.